Each of the 3 T cell receptor beta chains below was sequenced from the same sample in a study of T-cell memory formation after mild COVID-19. TCRdb ran MiXCR on the 5' RACE reads and lists one entry per CDR3 protein. The repertoire consists of about 130,000 distinct CDR3 sequences, with roughly 15% occurring once and the leading ten covering approximately 15%. Sequencing was carried out using PBMCs or a T cell subset sorted from them (not recorded which). These receptors were obtained from an adult woman who had mild COVID-19 (a few samples of this study predate the infection). Cell type and time point are not known.

This sequence joins TRBV24-1 and TRBJ2-3; 9 bases match TRBD1. The J segment lost 4 bases and the V segment lost 1 base, leaving 11 bases of the junction unmatched. The CDR3 loop spans 18 amino acids. Per the germline V gene, CDR1 is KGHDR and CDR2 is SFDVKD. The CDR3: CATSDFPAQGAPADTQYF. The CDR3 region has the DNA TGTGCCACCAGTGATTTCCCCGCACAGGGGGCACCCGCAGATACGCAGTATTTT.

This clonotype was detected a few times. V and J are TRBV7-2 and TRBJ1-6; D is possibly TRBD1 (6 bases). Per the germline V gene, CDR1 is SGHTA and CDR2 is FQGNSA. The CDR3 length is 15 residues. The ends were cut back, 5 bases at V and 4 bases at J, with 12 bases in the middle. DNA of the CDR3: TGTGCCAGCAGCCCCTCAACAGGGTATAATTCACCCCTCCACTTT. Translated: CASSPSTGYNSPLHF.

The V and J genes are TRBV7-8 and TRBJ2-1, with unresolved D. Germline loops: CDR1 SGHVS, CDR2 FQNEAQ. Trimming removed 2 bases from V and 9 bases from J, with 8 bases in between. The CDR3 covers 12 residues. The CDR3 here is CASSLMKGEQFF. CDR3 nucleotide sequence: TGTGCCAGCAGCTTAATGAAGGGTGAGCAGTTCTTC.